These 27 T cell receptor beta chains share one sample of origin, sequenced in a study of blood T cell repertoires in COVID-19. Generated by immunoSEQ multiplex PCR, the TCRdb table keeps only in-frame clones and is missing some. The sample includes approximately 37,000 clones, 75% to 95% of them seen just once. The sequencing sample was made of peripheral blood. Every receptor here comes from a woman of 80 years or more with acute or convalescent COVID-19.

This clone was picked up one time. J is TRBJ2-1 and V is TRBV5-1; 10 bases fit TRBD2. V shed 4 bases and J 9 bases; nucleotides not matched to a gene: 7. The CDR3 loop spans 14 amino acids. Germline values: CDR1 SGHRS, CDR2 YFSETQ. The CDR3 spells CASSPAGGPVEQFF. The CDR3 nucleotides read TGCGCCAGCAGCCCAGCGGGGGGGCCCGTTGAGCAGTTCTTC.

The rearrangement links TRBV3-1 (or the pseudogene TRBV3-2) to TRBJ2-3, with TRBD1 identical over 8 bases. Germline V gene lookup returns CDR1 LGHDT and CDR2 YNNKEL (reference sequence). V was clipped by 4 bases and J by 3 bases; unmatched bases: 6. The CDR3 sequence is 15 residues long. CDR3 nucleotide sequence: TGTGCCAGCAGCCCCGGACAGGGCTATACAGATACGCAGTATTTT. Translating gives CASSPGQGYTDTQYF.

This clone was observed once. This rearrangement joins TRBV29-1 to TRBJ1-2, with TRBD1 matching over 8 bases. The CDR3 spans 12 residues. CDR1 and CDR2 from the germline V gene are SQVTM and ANQGSEA. Trimming removed 4 bases from V and 7 bases from J; junction bases left unmatched: 5. The CDR3 here is CSVGGQGFGYTF. DNA for the CDR3: TGCAGCGTTGGTGGACAGGGTTTTGGCTACACCTTC. Combining the CDR3 with reference TRBV29-1 and TRBJ1-2 gives the whole variable domain SAVISQKPSRDICQRGTSLTIQCQVDSQVTMMFWYRQQPGQSLTLIATANQGSEATYESGFVIDKFPISRPNLTFSTLTVSNMSPEDSSIYLCSVGGQGFGYTFGSGTRLTVV.

The chain carries TRBV19 and TRBJ1-1; weak D call: TRBD1 (5 bases). The length of the CDR3 is 15 residues. The V end was cut by 7 bases, the J end by 2 bases, with 17 bases between. From germline, CDR1 is LNHDA and CDR2 SQIVND (reference sequence). CDR3 DNA: TGTGCCAGTACCCACCTCGGGGGAAGTAACACTGAAGCTTTCTTT. It translates to CASTHLGGSNTEAFF.

The chain recombines TRBV7-6 with TRBJ1-1, with D unclear. The CDR3 has 13 amino acids. Per the germline V gene, CDR1 is SGHVS and CDR2 is FNYEAQ. The ends were cut back, 1 base at V and 0 bases at J, with 3 bases in the middle. As DNA, the CDR3 is TGTGCCAGCAGCTTAGGTATGAACACTGAAGCTTTCTTT. Its protein product is CASSLGMNTEAFF.

This chain uses TRBV6-4 with TRBJ2-3; the D gene is possibly TRBD1 (5 bases). The V gene lost 2 bases and the J gene lost 8 bases, with 8 bases spanning the gap. Germline V CDR1 and CDR2: MRHNA, SNTAGT. CDR3 size: 12 residues. The CDR3 DNA follows: TGTGCCAGCAGTGACGGGGCAGGTACGCAGTATTTT. Its translation: CASSDGAGTQYF.

The V and J genes are TRBV19 and TRBJ1-1; 9 bases align to TRBD1. CDR3 length: 16 residues. Looked up from germline, CDR1 is LNHDA and CDR2 is SQIVND (reference sequence). V shed 4 bases, J shed 5 bases, and the junction held 11 bases outside the gene matches. DNA for the CDR3: TGTGCCAGTAGTACTAAAGGGACAGGGAGGAGGACTGAAGCTTTCTTT. This encodes CASSTKGTGRRTEAFF. The variable domain in full, completed from reference TRBV19 and TRBJ1-1, reads DGGITQSPKYLFRKEGQNVTLSCEQNLNHDAMYWYRQDPGQGLRLIYYSQIVNDFQKGDIAEGYSVSREKKESFPLTVTSAQKNPTAFYLCASSTKGTGRRTEAFFGQGTRLTVV.

The J gene is TRBJ2-3, the V gene TRBV7-9, with 14 nucleotides matching TRBD2. V was clipped by 7 bases and J by 5 bases; unmatched bases: 5. The CDR3 consists of 15 residues. Germline V gene data show CDR1 as SEHNR and CDR2 as FQNEAQ (reference sequence). The CDR3 is CASNVGLAGGDTQYF. The CDR3 DNA follows: TGTGCCAGCAACGTAGGACTAGCGGGGGGAGATACGCAGTATTTT. The full variable domain, with the rest looked up from reference TRBV7-9 and TRBJ2-3, is DTGVSQNPRHKITKRGQNVTFRCDPISEHNRLYWYRQTLGQGPEFLTYFQNEAQLEKSRLLSDRFSAERPKGSFSTLEIQRTEQGDSAMYLCASNVGLAGGDTQYFGPGTRLTVL.

The rearrangement links TRBV14 to TRBJ2-6; D is unresolved. Trimming took off 1 base at V and 4 bases at J, with 8 bases between the two ends. The CDR3 spans 15 residues. Germline V CDR1 and CDR2: SGHDN, FVKESK. The CDR3 DNA sequence: TGTGCCAGCAGCCAAGTAATGTCCGGGGCCAACGTCCTGACTTTC. Its protein product is CASSQVMSGANVLTF.

CDR3 DNA: TGCGCCAGCAGCTTGAACCCGGCAGGGCTACAAGAGACCCAGTACTTC. Translation: CASSLNPAGLQETQYF. V and J are TRBV5-1 and TRBJ2-5, with TRBD1 as a possible D gene (5 bases). The CDR3 is made up of 16 amino acids. V lost 1 base and J lost 2, with 15 bases in between. In germline, CDR1 is SGHRS, CDR2 YFSETQ.

The chain links TRBV18 to TRBJ1-1; TRBD1 agrees at 9 bases. Germline V CDR1 and CDR2: KGHSH, LQKENI. The CDR3 length is 16 residues. The junction had 9 bases not matched to a gene; V was cut back by 5 bases and J by 2 bases. The CDR3 DNA reads TGTGCCAGCTCAGATTCCCGGGACAGGGTTAACACTGAAGCTTTCTTT. Protein product: CASSDSRDRVNTEAFF. The entire variable domain, with the rest obtained from reference TRBV18 and TRBJ1-1, is as follows: NAGVMQNPRHLVRRRGQEARLRCSPMKGHSHVYWYRQLPEEGLKFMVYLQKENIIDESGMPKERFSAEFPKEGPSILRIQQVVRGDSAAYFCASSDSRDRVNTEAFFGQGTRLTVV.

The chain couples TRBV5-1 to TRBJ1-4, with TRBD1 as a possible D gene (5 bases). V was shortened by 0 bases and J by 8 bases, with 17 bases between the two germline ends. Germline V gene data show CDR1 as SGHRS and CDR2 as YFSETQ. This CDR3 is 16 amino acids long. CDR3 nucleotides: TGCGCCAGCAGCTTGGAAGGGCGTCAGGGAGGGGAAAAACTGTTTTTT. It specifies CASSLEGRQGGEKLFF.

The chain combines TRBV27 with TRBJ2-5; D is possibly TRBD1 (6 bases). Germline CDR1 is MNHEY and CDR2 is SMNVEV (reference sequence). V lost 5 bases and J lost 2, with 12 bases in between. The CDR3 runs 14 residues. CDR3 loop: CASSPRTAQETQYF. CDR3 DNA: TGTGCCAGCAGTCCCAGGACAGCTCAAGAGACCCAGTACTTC.

This chain links TRBV19 with TRBJ2-7; D uncertain. The germline V gene encodes CDR1 LNHDA and CDR2 SQIVND (reference sequence). This CDR3 has 14 residues. The V end lost 5 bases, the J end lost 3 bases, and 14 bases lay between the germline ends. CDR3 in DNA: TGTGCCAGTAGTTTTCAGACATTTGGCTACGAGCAGTACTTC. Encoded protein: CASSFQTFGYEQYF.

The CDR3 region has the DNA TGCGCCAGCAGCGCTGACAGGGGCGATCAGCCCCAGCATTTT. Its protein is CASSADRGDQPQHF. This chain joins TRBV5-1 and TRBJ1-5, with TRBD1 matching over 8 bases. Per the germline V gene, CDR1 is SGHRS and CDR2 is YFSETQ. Germline trimming cut 4 bases from V and 5 bases from J; bases unmatched to any gene: 5. The CDR3 is made up of 14 amino acids.

This chain joins TRBV4-2 and TRBJ1-5; 10 bases line up with TRBD1. V lost 4 bases and J lost 4; bases outside the gene matches: 4. This CDR3 region has 15 residues. Germline V gene data show CDR1 as LGHNA and CDR2 as YNFKEQ. CDR3 amino acids: CASSPGTGDNQPQHF. In DNA, the CDR3 is TGTGCCAGCAGCCCCGGGACAGGGGATAATCAGCCCCAGCATTTT.

This sequence joins TRBV5-6 and TRBJ2-5; 7 nucleotides match TRBD2. The V and J ends lost 4 bases and 3 bases, in that order; junction bases with no gene match: 6. This CDR3 region has 14 residues. CDR1 SGHDT and CDR2 YYEEEE come from the germline V gene. CDR3 sequence: CASSQLGLEETQYF. Written as DNA, the CDR3 is TGTGCCAGCAGCCAACTAGGACTAGAAGAGACCCAGTACTTC.

This clone was observed once. The chain uses TRBV2 and TRBJ2-1; TRBD2 matches 12 bases. Germline assignment: CDR1 SNHLY and CDR2 FYNNEI. The CDR3 extends over 15 amino acids. V shed 1 base, J shed 8 bases, and the junction held 3 bases outside the gene matches. The CDR3: CASSEELAGGDEQFF. The CDR3 nucleotides read TGTGCCAGCAGTGAAGAACTAGCGGGGGGTGATGAGCAGTTCTTC.

The CDR3 here is CASSGTGTLEKLFF. The CDR3 DNA is TGTGCCAGCAGCGGGACAGGCACCCTTGAAAAACTGTTTTTT. V gene TRBV7-2 combines with J gene TRBJ1-4; 8 positions match TRBD1. Germline lookup yields CDR1 SGHTA and CDR2 FQGNSA. This CDR3 has 14 amino acids. V was pared by 5 bases and J by 7 bases, with 6 bases of the junction left unmatched.

The V call is TRBV9, the J call TRBJ2-1; D might be TRBD1 (5 bases). V was shortened by 4 bases and J by 2 bases, with 13 bases between the two germline ends. This CDR3 region has 15 residues. Per the germline V gene, CDR1 is SGDLS and CDR2 is YYNGEE. In DNA, the CDR3 is TGTGCCAGCAGCCCCCGAGAAGGGGCCTACAATGAGCAGTTCTTC. It codes for CASSPREGAYNEQFF.

About this clone: The junction differs from germline at one of its ends, possibly a read error. The V and J genes are TRBV19 and TRBJ2-1; TRBD2 might be the D (5 bases). Germline V CDR1 and CDR2: LNHDA, SQIVND (reference sequence). There are 15 residues in the CDR3. CDR3 coding DNA: TGTGCCAGTAGTCTAGACTATGCCCCCTACAATGAGCAGTTCTTC. It translates to CASSLDYAPYNEQFF.

This chain connects TRBV5-1 to TRBJ1-2, with 10 positions matching TRBD1. The CDR3 is made up of 15 amino acids. After removal of 0 bases from V and 5 bases from J, the junction contained 4 bases not matched to a gene. The V gene's germline CDR1 is SGHRS and CDR2 YFSETQ. The CDR3 sequence: CASSLGQGAEYGYTF. The CDR3 DNA follows: TGCGCCAGCAGCTTGGGACAGGGGGCGGAATATGGCTACACCTTC.

This chain uses TRBV5-1 with TRBJ2-1, with 9 nucleotides matching TRBD2. Germline values: CDR1 SGHRS, CDR2 YFSETQ. The ends lost 1 base at V and 7 bases at J; junction bases unmatched: 6. The CDR3 is 15 residues long. CDR3 coding DNA: TGCGCCAGCAGCTTGATGAGCGGGGGGCGGAATGAGCAGTTCTTC. Residues: CASSLMSGGRNEQFF.

There are a few counts of this clone. The J gene is TRBJ1-2, the V gene TRBV15, with 7 nucleotides matching TRBD1. Germline values: CDR1 LNHNV, CDR2 YYDKDF (reference sequence). CDR3 length: 14 amino acids. Trimming removed 3 bases from V and 8 bases from J; junction bases left unmatched: 9. In DNA form, the CDR3 reads TGTGCCACCAGCAGCCCTCACAGGGGTTGGGGCTACACCTTC. Translating gives CATSSPHRGWGYTF.

This chain joins TRBV7-9 and TRBJ2-1, with a weak D call TRBD2 (5 bases). The ends were cut back, 5 bases at V and 5 bases at J, with 13 bases in the middle. Germline assignment: CDR1 SEHNR and CDR2 FQNEAQ (reference sequence). The CDR3 totals 14 residues. DNA for the CDR3: TGTGCCAGCAGCGATATCGGGATACACAATGAGCAGTTCTTC. As protein: CASSDIGIHNEQFF.

This clone was counted once. V is TRBV2 and J is TRBJ1-5, with D perhaps matching TRBD1 (5 bases). Germline CDR1 is SNHLY and CDR2 is FYNNEI. V was trimmed by 4 bases and J by 2 bases, leaving 9 bases between them. This CDR3 comprises 14 residues. In nucleotides, the CDR3 is TGTGCCAGCAGTGGGGCGGGGGGCAATCAGCCCCAGCATTTT. This encodes CASSGAGGNQPQHF.

The rearrangement joins TRBV12-3 or TRBV12-4 to TRBJ1-1; D perhaps matches TRBD1 (6 bases). This CDR3 has 13 residues. V was shortened by 5 bases and J by 3 bases, with 10 bases between the two germline ends. CDR3 DNA: TGTGCCAGCAGTCCAGAGGGGGACACTGAAGCTTTCTTT. Its translation is CASSPEGDTEAFF.